This TCR beta chain was recorded in a study of blood T cell repertoires in COVID-19. This CDR3 comprises 15 residues. Trimming cost V 0 bases and J 5 bases, with 11 bases left between them. Germline V gene data show CDR1 as SGHVS and CDR2 as FQNEAQ. Assay: immunoSEQ multiplex PCR; the TCRdb copy retains only in-frame clones and omits some. Here the sample spans 99,000 or so clones, roughly 91% being singletons. This clonotype was obtained from a human donor in a cohort sampled during active COVID-19. Material: peripheral blood. The rearrangement links TRBV7-8 to TRBJ1-5; tentatively, D is TRBD1 (6 bases). The CDR3 is CASSLAQGGDQPQHF. CDR3 nucleotide sequence: TGTGCCAGCAGCTTAGCGCAAGGGGGAGATCAGCCCCAGCATTTT.